This TCR beta chain was retrieved from a study of T cell changes during pregnancy in multiple sclerosis (dated by TCRdb to the late 2010s). Broadly, across the study: The study looked at changes in the T cell repertoire across pregnancy in women with multiple sclerosis.

The germline V gene encodes CDR1 MGHDK and CDR2 SYGVNS. V loses 4 bases of germline sequence and J loses 7 bases, and the interval between the two ends is 14 bases. The CDR3 numbers 14 residues from cysteine through phenylalanine. Only the CDR3 DNA is retained, 42 bases long and in frame from the first base. Libraries were made using the immunoSEQ multiplex PCR assay. TCRdb retrieved this table from immuneACCESS and kept in-frame rearrangements only. Not all clones are present; in checked studies, unresolved V genes account for under half, and no reason is known for the remainder. The sample table contains fewer than 85,000 clones; only one count was recorded for about 93% of them. The ten top clones hold approximately 1.6% of the sample. This clone was seen once. This clone's antigen is unknown. Base qualities are missing; no much larger clone stands one base away.

The sample consisted of peripheral blood, taken in the first trimester of pregnancy. The chain links TRBV25-1 with TRBJ2-1, with the D gene not confidently named. The source is a female donor in good health, enrolled as a control in a pregnancy study. The CDR3 reads CASSGSWAVNEQFF. The nucleotide sequence reads TGTGCCAGCAGTGGATCCTGGGCAGTTAATGAGCAGTTCTTC.